The 19 T cell receptor beta chains below all came from one sample that was sequenced in a study of blood T cells in healthy people across ages (dated by TCRdb to the mid-2010s). Libraries were built with 5' RACE. This sample was sequenced with an Illumina HiSeq 2500. A second PCR of about 7 to 12 cycles was run with a J-beta primer mix and a sample-barcoded 5' primer. Using fastp at Q25 and MiXCR, TCRdb reprocessed the public reads and kept productive beta chains. One record per CDR3 amino acid sequence lists the most common genes and DNA. The sample table lists approximately 1.5 million distinct CDR3 sequences, roughly 30% of them with a count of one. Jointly, the top ten make up about 11% of the sample. Sequenced material: blood. These receptors were collected from a woman aged 25 to 39 in good health.

This rearrangement joins TRBV11-2 to TRBJ2-4, with D unresolved. The end of the DNA is better explained by TRBJ2-5, so the J call may be wrong. CDR3 length: 10 amino acids. The germline CDR1 and CDR2 sequences are SGHAT and FQNNGV. CDR3 in DNA: TGTGCCAGCGGCCTGGGGACCCAGTACTTC. Translation: CASGLGTQYF.

The chain combines TRBV7-9 with TRBJ1-1; D possibly corresponds to TRBD1 (6 bases). Germline CDR1 reads SEHNR; CDR2 reads FQNEAQ (reference sequence). The CDR3 has 15 amino acids. Trimming removed 1 base at V and 1 base at J, with 10 bases between. DNA for the CDR3: TGTGCCAGCAGCTTAGTCGGGGGGGCGAACACTGAAGCTTTCTTT. This encodes CASSLVGGANTEAFF.

This clonotype was seen only a few times. The chain carries TRBV7-9 and TRBJ1-5; D is possibly TRBD1 (5 bases). V dropped 6 bases and J dropped 4 bases, with 16 bases sitting between them. Germline V lookup: CDR1 SEHNR, CDR2 FQNEAQ (reference sequence). CDR3 length: 15 residues. The CDR3: CASSPGGTSNQPQHF. CDR3 bases: TGTGCCAGCAGTCCAGGCGGGACGTCTAATCAGCCCCAGCATTTT.

The chain has TRBV27 and TRBJ2-5, with a possible D match to TRBD2 (6 bases). The germline CDR1 and CDR2 sequences are MNHEY and SMNVEV (reference sequence). The CDR3 spans 17 residues. The ends were cut back, 0 bases at V and 9 bases at J, with 23 bases in the middle. The CDR3 coding sequence is TGTGCCAGCAGTTTATCTGTACTATCGGCCGGCTCGGGAGCCCAGTACTTC. Translated, it gives CASSLSVLSAGSGAQYF.

The V call is TRBV2, the J call TRBJ2-7, with D possibly being TRBD1 or TRBD2 (5 bases each). Germline V lookup: CDR1 SNHLY, CDR2 FYNNEI. The CDR3 extends over 14 amino acids. Trimming removed 4 bases at V and 6 bases at J, with 16 bases between. This chain's CDR3 is CASSGGTALREQYF. CDR3 sequence (DNA): TGTGCCAGCAGTGGGGGGACGGCCCTCCGCGAGCAGTACTTC.

The V and J genes are TRBV6-5 and TRBJ1-5; perhaps TRBD1 as D (5 bases). CDR1 is MNHEY and CDR2 is SVGAGI in the germline V gene. V lost 4 bases to trimming and J lost 1 base, with 14 bases between them. This CDR3 has 16 residues. The CDR3 loop is CASSSAGGVSNQPQHF. The CDR3 nucleotides are TGTGCCAGCAGTTCCGCTGGGGGGGTCAGCAATCAGCCCCAGCATTTT.

The chain employs TRBV2 and TRBJ2-7; maybe TRBD2 (5 bases). The J call is doubtful: the DNA matches TRBJ2-5 better. Germline CDR1 reads SNHLY; CDR2 reads FYNNEI. The CDR3 consists of 14 residues. CDR3 DNA: TGTGCCAGCAGTGTGGCTAGGGAGAAAGAGACCCAGTACTTC. This gives the protein CASSVAREKETQYF.

The chain links TRBV7-6 to TRBJ2-2; 11 bases match TRBD2. This CDR3 spans 16 amino acids. Looked up from germline, CDR1 is SGHVS and CDR2 is FNYEAQ. With V trimmed by 5 bases and J by 5 bases, 7 bases remained unmatched. Written as DNA, the CDR3 is TGTGCCAGCAGCCCCCTGGTAGCGGGAGGGACCGGGGAGCTGTTTTTT. Encoded protein: CASSPLVAGGTGELFF.

CDR3 coding DNA: TGCAGCGCTGTGGACAGGGGGCTTGCTGGCTACACCTTC. Its protein product is CSAVDRGLAGYTF. This chain links TRBV29-1 with TRBJ1-2; TRBD1 matches 11 bases. This CDR3 region has 13 residues. Germline V CDR1 and CDR2: SQVTM, ANQGSEA. V was pared by 7 bases and J by 7 bases, with 8 bases of the junction left unmatched.

This clonotype appeared a few times. This chain links TRBV7-6 with TRBJ2-3; D uncertain. The length of the CDR3 is 16 residues. Germline V CDR1 and CDR2: SGHVS, FNYEAQ. V was cut by 5 bases and J by 2 bases, with 17 bases left in between. The CDR3 sequence is CASSLSRVLHTDTQYF. CDR3 DNA: TGTGCCAGCAGCCTAAGCCGCGTTCTTCACACAGATACGCAGTATTTT.

This clonotype was detected ten times or more. V and J are TRBV6-4 and TRBJ1-2; the match to TRBD1 covers 8 bases. This CDR3 is 13 amino acids long. The V segment lost 2 bases and the J segment 8 bases; nucleotides outside the gene matches: 4. The germline V gene has CDR1 MRHNA and CDR2 SNTAGT. Here the CDR3 reads CASSDPGGWGYTF. The CDR3 nucleotides read TGTGCCAGCAGTGACCCAGGGGGCTGGGGCTACACCTTC.

This clonotype was seen only a few times. The chain links TRBV5-1 to TRBJ1-2; TRBD1 is a possible D gene (6 bases). Germline-derived CDR1 and CDR2 are SGHRS and YFSETQ. The ends were cut back, 6 bases at V and 6 bases at J, with 24 bases in the middle. The CDR3 runs to 16 residues. CDR3 bases: TGCGCCAGCACCGAAATTATTGGGACAAATAATAATGGCTACACCTTC. It translates to CASTEIIGTNNNGYTF.

The V gene is TRBV5-1, the J gene TRBJ2-4; D gene unclear. The better agreement between TRBJ2-7 and the DNA end casts doubt on the J call. Germline V gene sequence: CDR1 SGHRS, CDR2 YFSETQ. The CDR3 consists of 14 residues. The CDR3 protein is CASSFDARSYEQYF. For the CDR3, the DNA is TGCGCCAGCAGCTTCGATGCCCGATCCTACGAGCAGTACTTC.

This clonotype was counted a few times. Relative to the germline gene, one junction end is altered; a read error may explain this. The rearrangement uses TRBV12-5 and TRBJ2-5; TRBD1 matches 7 bases. TRBJ2-7 explains the end of the DNA better; the J call may be wrong. The CDR3 totals 16 residues. Germline CDR1 is LGHNT and CDR2 is FRNRAP. The CDR3 DNA follows: TGTGCTAGTGGATTGGAGAGGGGAGACAGGGAACACGAGCAGTACTTC. Amino acid sequence: CASGLERGDREHEQYF.

This chain uses TRBV7-9 with TRBJ2-5, with D unresolved. CDR3 size: 14 residues. In germline, CDR1 is SEHNR, CDR2 FQNEAQ (reference sequence). Trimming took 0 bases from V and 3 from J, leaving 8 bases between them. Written as DNA, the CDR3 is TGTGCCAGCAGCTTAGCGTATCTGGAAGAGACCCAGTACTTC. Its translation is CASSLAYLEETQYF.

This sequence joins TRBV9 and TRBJ2-1; D not resolved. Trimming shortened V by 1 base and J by 7 bases, and 15 bases separated the two germline ends. The CDR3 contains 15 residues. Germline CDR1 reads SGDLS; CDR2 reads YYNGEE. In DNA form, the CDR3 reads TGTGCCAGCAGCGTACAGCCACTGGACGATAATGAGCAGTTCTTC. Protein: CASSVQPLDDNEQFF.

This clonotype was detected once. The chain carries TRBV6-1 and TRBJ1-2; unclear D gene. The V end was cut by 0 bases, the J end by 4 bases, with 9 bases between. CDR1 is MNHNS and CDR2 is SASEGT in the germline V gene. The CDR3 runs 14 residues. CDR3 region: CASSEATRVYGYTF. CDR3 DNA sequence: TGTGCCAGCAGTGAAGCAACCCGGGTCTATGGCTACACCTTC.

The rearrangement links TRBV5-4 to TRBJ2-1, with 8 nucleotides matching TRBD2. Germline CDR1 SGHNT, CDR2 YYREEE (reference sequence). The CDR3 runs to 16 residues. Trimming removed 2 bases from V and 0 bases from J; junction bases left unmatched: 4. The CDR3 DNA follows: TGTGCCAGCAGCTTCGGGGGGGGAACCTCCTACAATGAGCAGTTCTTC. It codes for CASSFGGGTSYNEQFF.

The chain employs TRBV3-1 and TRBJ1-1, with D uncertain. The V gene lost 7 bases and the J gene lost 5 bases, with 8 bases spanning the gap. CDR3 length equals 11 residues. Per the germline V gene, CDR1 is LGHDT and CDR2 is YNNKEL (reference sequence). CDR3 region: CASTYGTEAFF. The CDR3 DNA follows: TGTGCCAGCACCTACGGGACTGAAGCTTTCTTT.